Below are 22 T cell receptor beta chains sequenced from a single sample in a study of control samples from healthy donors and cancer patients. Generated by immunoSEQ multiplex PCR, the TCRdb table keeps only in-frame clones and is missing some. The data contain about 85,000 clones, about 89% of them singletons. Sequencing input: blood. Receptors originate from a woman aged 60-75 years in good health.

The rearrangement uses TRBV3-1 (or the pseudogene TRBV3-2) and TRBJ2-5, with D tentatively TRBD2 (6 bases). V shed 1 base and J shed 3 bases, with 15 bases lying between them. The CDR3 spans 16 residues. CDR1 is LGHDT, CDR2 YNNKEL, per germline (reference sequence). The DNA for the CDR3 is TGTGCCAGCAGCCAAGGTCACCCGGGACTTAAAGAGACCCAGTACTTC. It is translated as CASSQGHPGLKETQYF.

CDR3 in DNA: TGTGCCAACAAGACGAGTCCCAGCGATACGCAGTATTTT. This codes for CANKTSPSDTQYF. The chain joins TRBV2 to TRBJ2-3; D gene unclear. V lost 10 bases and J 6 bases, leaving 17 bases between the germline ends. The CDR3 runs to 13 residues. CDR1 SNHLY and CDR2 FYNNEI come from the germline V gene.

This chain links TRBV6-1 with TRBJ1-3, with D possibly being TRBD1 (6 bases). Germline V gene sequence: CDR1 MNHNS, CDR2 SASEGT. The CDR3 is made up of 16 amino acids. V was trimmed by 2 bases and J by 0 bases, leaving 11 bases between them. The CDR3 sequence: CASSEPGRGSGNTIYF. CDR3 nucleotides: TGTGCCAGCAGTGAACCGGGCAGGGGCTCTGGAAACACCATATATTTT.

The J gene is TRBJ2-1, the V gene TRBV5-4; the match to TRBD2 covers 7 bases. The V gene end was trimmed by 3 bases and the J gene end by 6 bases; junction bases not matched to a gene: 3. The germline CDR1 and CDR2 sequences are SGHNT and YYREEE (reference sequence). The CDR3 totals 13 residues. The chain's CDR3 is CASSSGGGNEQFF. CDR3 nucleotides: TGTGCCAGCAGCTCAGGCGGGGGCAATGAGCAGTTCTTC.

With respect to this clone: One end of the junction does not line up with germline, which may come from a read error. The rearrangement uses TRBV7-7 and TRBJ1-1, with D possibly being TRBD1 (5 bases). This CDR3 is built from 15 residues. CDR1 is SSHAT, CDR2 FNYEAQ, per germline (reference sequence). CDR3 nucleotide sequence: TGTGCTAGCAGCCCGAGGACCGGGGGGGACACTGAAGCTTTCTTT. Protein: CASSPRTGGDTEAFF. Complete variable domain (other parts from reference TRBV7-7 and TRBJ1-1): GAGVSQSPRYKVTKRGQDVTLRCDPISSHATLYWYQQALGQGPEFLTYFNYEAQPDKSGLPSDRFSAERPEGSISTLTIQRTEQRDSAMYRCASSPRTGGDTEAFFGQGTRLTVV.

Remarks on this clone: An end of the junction differs from the germline gene, which may be a read error. Other DNA sequences of this sample code for an identical CDR3. The chain joins TRBV14 to TRBJ1-2; possibly TRBD1 for D (6 bases). The CDR3 covers 17 residues. Germline V gives CDR1 SGHDN, CDR2 FVKESK. The DNA for the CDR3 is TGTGCCAGCAGCCAAGATTTTAAACAGGGAAGGAACTACGGCTACACCTTC. As protein: CASSQDFKQGRNYGYTF.

The chain joins TRBV14 to TRBJ1-2; D gene unclear. Between the trimmed V and J ends, which lost 3 bases and 4 bases, there was a span of 9 bases. Per germline, CDR1 SGHDN and CDR2 FVKESK. CDR3 length equals 13 residues. For the CDR3, the DNA is TGTGCCAGCAGCCAGGGAATCGGCTATGGCTACACCTTC. This sequence encodes CASSQGIGYGYTF. Full variable domain (outside the CDR3, taken from reference TRBV14 and TRBJ1-2): EAGVTQFPSHSVIEKGQTVTLRCDPISGHDNLYWYRRVMGKEIKFLLHFVKESKQDESGMPNNRFLAERTGGTYSTLKVQPAELEDSGVYFCASSQGIGYGYTFGSGTRLTVV.

V usage is TRBV27 and J usage is TRBJ1-2; D ambiguous. The CDR3 contains 14 residues. The germline V and J ends were trimmed by 5 bases and 0 bases, with 10 bases remaining between them. Germline V gene lookup returns CDR1 MNHEY and CDR2 SMNVEV (reference sequence). For the CDR3, the DNA is TGTGCCAGCAGTCCTGGTCTTACTAACTATGGCTACACCTTC. Protein: CASSPGLTNYGYTF.

The V and J genes are TRBV28 and TRBJ1-2; 7 bases are a match to TRBD1. The CDR3 is 15 residues long. CDR1 is MDHEN and CDR2 is SYDVKM in the germline V gene. V dropped 6 bases and J dropped 2; count of bases not matched to a gene: 9. The CDR3 loop is CASSRIWTGNYGYTF. The DNA of the CDR3 is TGTGCCAGCAGCCGAATCTGGACAGGCAACTATGGCTACACCTTC.

CDR3 DNA: TGTGCCTGGAGTGCTGGACAGGGGAACACTGAAGCTTTCTTT. Translating it yields CAWSAGQGNTEAFF. V usage is TRBV30 and J usage is TRBJ1-1; 8 bases fit TRBD1. The CDR3 has 14 amino acids. The V gene's germline CDR1 is GTSNPN and CDR2 SVGIG (reference sequence). The J segment lost 1 base and the V segment lost 1 base, leaving 2 bases of the junction unmatched.

The chain employs TRBV11-3 and TRBJ2-2; 16 bases fit TRBD2. The CDR3 covers 18 residues. The V segment lost 5 bases and the J segment 4 bases; nucleotides outside the gene matches: 7. Per germline, CDR1 SGHNT and CDR2 YENEEA. The chain's CDR3 is CASSPGLAGGVSTGELFF. The CDR3 DNA reads as TGTGCCAGCAGCCCGGGACTAGCGGGAGGGGTCAGCACCGGGGAGCTGTTTTTT.

The chain combines TRBV6-5 with TRBJ2-1; TRBD2 agrees at 9 bases. This CDR3 spans 15 amino acids. J was trimmed by 8 bases and V by 7 bases; bases with no gene match: 12. The V gene's germline CDR1 is MNHEY and CDR2 SVGAGI. CDR3 sequence reads: CASTRSGGSGDEQFF. The CDR3 DNA is TGTGCCAGCACCCGTAGCGGGGGCTCCGGCGATGAGCAGTTCTTC.

The chain joins TRBV6-7 to TRBJ2-3; 11 bases fit TRBD2. TRBV6-7 is labeled an ORF, and its function is uncertain. The CDR3 covers 18 residues. Trimming cost V 10 bases and J 1 base; bases outside gene matches: 16. The CDR3 is CAIAGLAASLSGTDTQYF. DNA for the CDR3: TGTGCCATCGCGGGACTAGCGGCATCTCTCTCGGGCACAGATACGCAGTATTTT.

This clone came up once. The rearrangement uses TRBV4-1 and TRBJ2-1, with TRBD2 matching 13 bases. In germline, CDR1 is MGHRA, CDR2 YSYEKL. The trim removed 0 bases at V and 4 bases at J, leaving 3 bases unmatched. This CDR3 has 17 residues. This CDR3 reads CASSQDLLAGGYNEQFF. Written as DNA, the CDR3 is TGCGCCAGCAGCCAAGACTTACTAGCGGGAGGGTACAATGAGCAGTTCTTC.

The chain employs TRBV28 and TRBJ2-7; D is unresolved. The ends were cut back, 4 bases at V and 7 bases at J, with 14 bases in the middle. The CDR3 is 13 residues long. Germline-derived CDR1 and CDR2 are MDHEN and SYDVKM. CDR3 DNA: TGTGCCAGCAGTTCCCGTAATTTCCAAGAGCAGTACTTC. The encoded protein is CASSSRNFQEQYF. Using reference TRBV28 and TRBJ2-7 for the parts outside the CDR3, the full variable domain is DVKVTQSSRYLVKRTGEKVFLECVQDMDHENMFWYRQDPGLGLRLIYFSYDVKMKEKGDIPEGYSVSREKKERFSLILESASTNQTSMYLCASSSRNFQEQYFGPGTRLTVT.

The V and J genes are TRBV29-1 and TRBJ1-1, with D uncertain. Trimming stripped 5 bases from V and 3 bases from J, with 4 bases between. The V gene's germline CDR1 is SQVTM and CDR2 ANQGSEA. The CDR3 contains 10 residues. CDR3 bases: TGCAGCGTTCACTACACTGAAGCTTTCTTT. Translated: CSVHYTEAFF.

The gene calls are TRBV27 and TRBJ1-1; tentatively, D is TRBD1 (6 bases). The CDR3 consists of 13 residues. Trimming stripped 5 bases from V and 7 bases from J, with 14 bases between. Germline CDR1 reads MNHEY; CDR2 reads SMNVEV (reference sequence). CDR3 nucleotide sequence: TGTGCCAGCAGTACCCTGGGGACAATTGAAGCTTTCTTT. Encoded protein: CASSTLGTIEAFF.

The chain has TRBV19 and TRBJ1-2; possibly TRBD1 for D (5 bases). CDR1 LNHDA and CDR2 SQIVND come from the germline V gene (reference sequence). Trimming removed 3 bases from V and 7 bases from J, with 12 bases in between. This CDR3 comprises 13 residues. The CDR3 bases are TGTGCCAGTAGTATGCGGTTAGGGGCTGGCTACACCTTC. It yields the protein CASSMRLGAGYTF.

The chain has TRBV7-9 and TRBJ2-2; 7 bases are a match to TRBD1. Germline CDR1 and CDR2: SEHNR and FQNEAQ (reference sequence). With V trimmed by 5 bases and J by 1 base, 13 bases remained unmatched. The CDR3 contains 18 residues. The DNA of the CDR3 is TGTGCCAGCAGCCCACCGATCCGGGACAGACAGAACACCGGGGAGCTGTTTTTT. Translated, it gives CASSPPIRDRQNTGELFF. Variable domain in full (rest from reference TRBV7-9 and TRBJ2-2): DTGVSQNPRHKITKRGQNVTFRCDPISEHNRLYWYRQTLGQGPEFLTYFQNEAQLEKSRLLSDRFSAERPKGSFSTLEIQRTEQGDSAMYLCASSPPIRDRQNTGELFFGEGSRLTVL.

V usage is TRBV2 and J usage is TRBJ2-5; 9 positions agree with TRBD1. V lost 3 bases and J lost 4; bases outside the gene matches: 3. Looked up from germline, CDR1 is SNHLY and CDR2 is FYNNEI. This CDR3 spans 14 amino acids. The CDR3 sequence: CASSEGTGTETQYF. The CDR3, as DNA: TGTGCCAGCAGTGAGGGGACAGGGACAGAGACCCAGTACTTC.

This clone was picked up one time. The V call is TRBV24-1, the J call TRBJ1-2; D is uncertain. Germline CDR1 and CDR2: KGHDR and SFDVKD. Trimming removed 4 bases from V and 4 bases from J, with 9 bases in between. The CDR3 covers 13 residues. The CDR3 is CATSEAGSYGYTF. CDR3 DNA: TGTGCCACCAGTGAAGCCGGGAGCTATGGCTACACCTTC.

V and J are TRBV28 and TRBJ2-7; the D gene could be TRBD1 or TRBD2 (5 bases each). Germline values: CDR1 MDHEN, CDR2 SYDVKM. The CDR3 sequence is 18 residues long. Trimming removed 4 bases from V and 0 bases from J, with 22 bases in between. The CDR3 sequence is CASSSLYPWGRGSYEQYF. CDR3 sequence (DNA): TGTGCCAGCAGTTCCTTATATCCCTGGGGACGGGGCTCCTACGAGCAGTACTTC.